The T cell receptor beta chain under discussion was sequenced for a study of beta chain features in type 1 diabetes. CDR1 and CDR2 (germline): SNHLY, FYNNEI. The CDR3 contains 13 residues. V lost 1 base to trimming and J lost 10 bases, with 11 bases between them. Every isolated RNA sample was fully reverse transcribed, so sequencing captured expressed TCRB transcripts. Naive, central memory and regulatory T cell samples averaged roughly 4 million reads. Produced via immunoSEQ multiplex PCR; TCRdb's table is partial and in-frame only. The data show about 360,000 clones, around 13% seen once. This TCR was sampled from a man aged 18 to 30 in good health. Source material: naive CD4+ T cells from blood. V and J are TRBV2 and TRBJ2-1, with D perhaps matching TRBD2 (5 bases). The CDR3 nucleotides are TGTGCCAGCAGTGAAGATCAGCGGACGGAGCAGTTCTTC. Its translation is CASSEDQRTEQFF.